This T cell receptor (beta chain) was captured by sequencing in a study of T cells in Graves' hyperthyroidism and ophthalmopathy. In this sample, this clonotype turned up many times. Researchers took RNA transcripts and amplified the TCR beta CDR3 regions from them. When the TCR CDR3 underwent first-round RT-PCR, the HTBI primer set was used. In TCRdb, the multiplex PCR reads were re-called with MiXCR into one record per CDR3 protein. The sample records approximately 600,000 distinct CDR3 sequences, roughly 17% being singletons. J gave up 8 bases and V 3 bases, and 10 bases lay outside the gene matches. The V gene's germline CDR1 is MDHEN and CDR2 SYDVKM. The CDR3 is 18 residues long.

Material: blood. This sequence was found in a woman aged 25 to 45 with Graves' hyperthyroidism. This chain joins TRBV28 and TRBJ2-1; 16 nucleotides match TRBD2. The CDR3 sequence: CASSFRPGTSGRGYEQFF. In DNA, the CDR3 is TGTGCCAGCAGTTTTCGCCCCGGGACTAGCGGGAGGGGCTATGAGCAGTTCTTC.